The clone carrying this TCR beta chain was seen only once. The antigen remains undetermined. The data derive from a study of cytomegalovirus exposure and HLA in healthy donors. Study observations and caveats: Across donors, most TCRs were seen rarely, yet some public ones were widespread.

V was shortened by 0 bases and J by 4 bases, with 12 bases between the two germline ends. This CDR3 is 15 amino acids long. The germline V gene has CDR1 MGHRA and CDR2 YSYEKL. The data were produced by immunoSEQ multiplex PCR, yet TCRdb's version contains in-frame clones alone and is incomplete. The data show over 150,000 clones, roughly 88% seen once. The chain combines TRBV4-1 with TRBJ2-5; D remains unclear. This receptor was identified in a woman in her twenties or thirties in good health and CMV-seropositive. The sequenced sample consisted of PBMCs. CDR3 region: CASSQEGRGGETQYF. The DNA for the CDR3 is TGCGCCAGCAGCCAAGAAGGAAGAGGTGGAGAGACCCAGTACTTC.